The 31 T cell receptor beta chains below come from one sample, sequenced in a study of T cells in Graves' hyperthyroidism and ophthalmopathy (dated by TCRdb to the late 2010s). The library relied on multiplex PCR. Sequencing was carried out with an Illumina HiSeq 2000. Amplification of TCR beta CDR3 regions was carried out from RNA transcripts. The TCR CDR3 was subjected to a first round of RT-PCR using the HTBI primer set and the Qiagen OneStep RT-PCR kit. The public reads were quality trimmed at Q25 with fastp and then assembled into clones with MiXCR by TCRdb, keeping productive beta chains. Each CDR3 protein gets just one entry, which takes the most common genes and DNA from the rows behind it. The sample table contains fewer than 600,000 distinct CDR3 sequences; only one count was recorded for 11% to 15% of them. The top ten clonotypes cover about 15% of the sample. Source material: blood. Receptors were obtained from a woman aged 40 to 50 with Graves' hyperthyroidism.

At least ten counts were recorded for this clonotype. Relative to the germline gene, one junction end is altered; a read error may explain this. This rearrangement joins TRBV7-9 to TRBJ2-1; 10 positions match TRBD2. This CDR3 contains 15 residues. From germline, CDR1 is SEHNR and CDR2 FQNEAQ (reference sequence). CDR3 DNA: TGCGCCAGCAGCTTGAGTTCTAGCGGGAGTAATGAGCAGTTCTTC. This gives the protein CASSLSSSGSNEQFF. Full variable domain (outside the CDR3, taken from reference TRBV7-9 and TRBJ2-1): DTGVSQNPRHKITKRGQNVTFRCDPISEHNRLYWYRQTLGQGPEFLTYFQNEAQLEKSRLLSDRFSAERPKGSFSTLEIQRTEQGDSAMYLCASSLSSSGSNEQFFGPGTRLTVL.

This clonotype showed up many times. The V gene is TRBV12-3 or TRBV12-4, the J gene TRBJ2-7; either TRBD1 or TRBD2 may fit D (5 bases each). V lost 2 bases to trimming and J lost 4 bases, with 18 bases between them. The length of the CDR3 is 16 residues. In DNA, the CDR3 is TGTGCCAGCAGTTTATTAGGGACGATTAAGCATTACGAGCAGTACTTC. Protein sequence: CASSLLGTIKHYEQYF.

Points on this clonotype: The conserved final phenylalanine or tryptophan is absent from the CDR3, which likely points to a read error. This chain uses TRBV11-1 with TRBJ2-4; D perhaps matches TRBD2 (5 bases). The CDR3 loop spans 16 amino acids. Trimming removed 1 base from V and 7 bases from J, with 17 bases in between. Germline values: CDR1 SGHAT, CDR2 FQDESV (reference sequence). CDR3 sequence reads: CASSLDSLSRGNIQYL. DNA of the CDR3: TGTGCCAGCAGCTTAGATTCCCTCAGCAGAGGGAACATTCAGTACCTC.

The sample holds many counts of this clonotype. The chain joins TRBV20-1 to TRBJ2-1, with TRBD1 matching over 7 bases. V was clipped by 2 bases and J by 1 base; unmatched bases: 5. Germline CDR1 is DFQATT and CDR2 is SNEGSKA (reference sequence). This CDR3 has 15 amino acids. For the CDR3, the DNA is TGCAGTGCTAGAATAACAGGGGAGTCCTACAATGAGCAGTTCTTC. It specifies CSARITGESYNEQFF.

This clonotype was counted a few times. The CDR3 here is CSARRTQNETQYF. The CDR3 DNA is TGCAGTGCTAGGAGAACCCAGAATGAGACCCAGTACTTC. The rearrangement links TRBV20-1 to TRBJ2-5; D is undetermined. Trimming left V 3 bases short and J 5 bases short, with 13 bases between. Germline V gene sequence: CDR1 DFQATT, CDR2 SNEGSKA (reference sequence). This CDR3 region has 13 residues.

The chain is built from TRBV27 and TRBJ1-2; D perhaps matches TRBD1 (5 bases). This CDR3 comprises 15 residues. V was clipped by 3 bases and J by 8 bases, with 19 bases between them. Germline V gene lookup returns CDR1 MNHEY and CDR2 SMNVEV (reference sequence). CDR3 DNA: TGTGCCAGCAGTTTCGCTTTGGGGGATATGTACGGCTACACCTTC. Its protein product is CASSFALGDMYGYTF.

This clonotype was observed a handful of times. A much larger clonotype is one base distant, so this may be a read error. The V gene is TRBV2, the J gene TRBJ1-1, with unresolved D. V lost 7 bases to trimming and J lost 4 bases, with 13 bases between them. Germline V gives CDR1 SNHLY, CDR2 FYNNEI. This CDR3 region has 13 residues. The CDR3 loop is CASTGRPSTEAFF. The CDR3 DNA reads TGTGCCAGCACCGGACGGCCTAGCACTGAAGCTTTCTTT. Supplemented by reference TRBV2 and TRBJ1-1, the full variable domain reads EPEVTQTPSHQVTQMGQEVILRCVPISNHLYFYWYRQILGQKVEFLVSFYNNEISEKSEIFDDQFSVERPDGSNFTLKIRSTKLEDSAMYFCASTGRPSTEAFFGQGTRLTVV.

This clonotype was observed at least ten times. The chain combines TRBV11-3 with TRBJ2-2; D unclear. The V gene's germline CDR1 is SGHNT and CDR2 YENEEA. CDR3 length equals 14 residues. Trimming took 3 bases from V and 3 from J, leaving 8 bases between them. CDR3 coding DNA: TGTGCCAGCAGCTTGGCCGCGGACACCGGGGAGCTGTTTTTT. Translation: CASSLAADTGELFF. The full variable domain, with the rest looked up from reference TRBV11-3 and TRBJ2-2, is EAGVVQSPRYKIIEKKQPVAFWCNPISGHNTLYWYLQNLGQGPELLIRYENEEAVDDSQLPKDRFSAERLKGVDSTLKIQPAELGDSAVYLCASSLAADTGELFFGEGSRLTVL.

This clonotype was picked up a small number of times. V and J are TRBV19 and TRBJ2-3; 9 nucleotides match TRBD1. Germline lookup yields CDR1 LNHDA and CDR2 SQIVND (reference sequence). Trimming removed 10 bases from V and 3 bases from J; junction bases left unmatched: 8. The CDR3 loop spans 14 amino acids. The CDR3 loop is CATRTGARTDTQYF. CDR3 sequence (DNA): TGTGCCACCAGGACAGGGGCGAGGACAGATACGCAGTATTTT.

With respect to this clonotype: The DNA is omitted, as the CDR3 cannot be located on it reliably, and the CDR3 follows TCRdb's listing. This chain uses TRBV9 with TRBJ1-1; the D call of TRBD1 is as the table states it, not checked on the DNA. The CDR3 has 19 residues if both end residues are counted. Germline values: CDR1 SGDLS, CDR2 YYNGEE. CDR3 amino acids: CASSFYICSAGALNTEAFF.

This clonotype was counted between two and nine times. This sequence may be a read error, since a much larger clone differs from it by one base. CDR3 sequence: CASSRGTVFTDTQYF. CDR3 DNA: TGTGCCAGCAGCCGCGGGACGGTCTTCACAGATACGCAGTATTTT. This chain links TRBV28 with TRBJ2-3; tentatively, D is TRBD2 (6 bases). V dropped 6 bases and J dropped 2 bases, with 15 bases sitting between them. This CDR3 is built from 15 residues. The V gene's germline CDR1 is MDHEN and CDR2 SYDVKM. Using reference TRBV28 and TRBJ2-3 for the parts outside the CDR3, the full variable domain is DVKVTQSSRYLVKRTGEKVFLECVQDMDHENMFWYRQDPGLGLRLIYFSYDVKMKEKGDIPEGYSVSREKKERFSLILESASTNQTSMYLCASSRGTVFTDTQYFGPGTRLTVL.

This clonotype was counted many times. The chain joins TRBV28 to TRBJ1-5; 9 bases match TRBD1. Germline V gives CDR1 MDHEN, CDR2 SYDVKM. The CDR3 extends over 17 amino acids. The ends lost 4 bases at V and 3 bases at J; junction bases unmatched: 10. CDR3 DNA: TGTGCCAGCAGTTCCCCAACCCGGGACAGGGACAATCAGCCCCAGCATTTT. As protein: CASSSPTRDRDNQPQHF.

This clonotype was recorded at least ten times. This chain connects TRBV11-2 to TRBJ2-3, with a weak D call TRBD1 (6 bases). The V gene lost 3 bases and the J gene lost 4 bases, with 8 bases spanning the gap. CDR3 length: 13 residues. CDR1 and CDR2 from the germline V gene are SGHAT and FQNNGV. DNA of the CDR3: TGTGCCAGCAGCTTGGGGGCAGCAGATACGCAGTATTTT. This translates into CASSLGAADTQYF.

This clonotype has ten or more counts. V usage is TRBV5-5 and J usage is TRBJ2-3, with D unresolved. V gave up 2 bases and J gave up 4 bases, with 5 bases separating them. This CDR3 region has 12 residues. Germline CDR1 and CDR2: SGHKS and YYEKEE (reference sequence). The CDR3 region is CASSFSSDTQYF. CDR3 DNA sequence: TGTGCCAGCAGCTTTTCTTCAGATACGCAGTATTTT.

This clonotype appeared a few times. V and J are TRBV5-5 and TRBJ1-2; D might be TRBD1 (5 bases). The CDR3 is 12 residues long. V lost 4 bases to trimming and J lost 7 bases, with 11 bases between them. The germline V gene encodes CDR1 SGHKS and CDR2 YYEKEE (reference sequence). The CDR3 DNA reads TGTGCCAGCAGCACCTCAGGGACTGGCTACACCTTC. This translates into CASSTSGTGYTF.

The gene calls are TRBV7-3 and TRBJ2-7, with 7 bases that match TRBD2. Per the germline V gene, CDR1 is SGHTA and CDR2 is FQGTGA. The ends lost 5 bases at V and 7 bases at J; junction bases unmatched: 14. The CDR3 covers 15 residues. The DNA of the CDR3 is TGTGCCAGCAGCCCCATGGGCGGGAGTACTAGTGAGCAGTACTTC. This gives the protein CASSPMGGSTSEQYF.

This clonotype occurred many times. The chain couples TRBV12-3 or TRBV12-4 to TRBJ2-2; perhaps TRBD2 as D (5 bases). V was clipped by 4 bases and J by 0 bases, with 9 bases between them. The CDR3 is 15 amino acids. CDR3: CASSSLLANTGELFF. In DNA, the CDR3 is TGTGCCAGCAGTTCTCTACTAGCGAACACCGGGGAGCTGTTTTTT.

Many counts were recorded for this clonotype. The chain carries TRBV11-2 and TRBJ2-2; D tentatively reads TRBD1 or TRBD2 (5 bases each). CDR1 and CDR2 from the germline V gene are SGHAT and FQNNGV. V lost 5 bases to trimming and J lost 6 bases, with 13 bases between them. The CDR3 has 14 residues. CDR3 in DNA: TGTGCCAGCAGCCCAGGGAGTAACTCCGGGGAGCTGTTTTTT. This codes for CASSPGSNSGELFF.

This clonotype was seen repeatedly, ten times or more. The J gene is TRBJ2-7, the V gene TRBV20-1; TRBD1 matches at 7 bases. The CDR3 has 13 residues. Germline V gene data show CDR1 as DFQATT and CDR2 as SNEGSKA (reference sequence). The trim removed 3 bases at V and 1 base at J, leaving 3 bases unmatched. DNA of the CDR3: TGCAGTGCTAGTGTCAGGGGGTCCTACGAGCAGTACTTC. Its protein is CSASVRGSYEQYF.

This clonotype was detected many times. V usage is TRBV28 and J usage is TRBJ1-2; D possibly corresponds to TRBD1 (6 bases). The CDR3 covers 15 residues. In germline, CDR1 is MDHEN, CDR2 SYDVKM. The V and J ends lost 5 bases and 5 bases respectively, with 18 bases between them. The CDR3 here is CASSPPGGIEYGYTF. CDR3 coding DNA: TGTGCCAGCAGTCCCCCCGGGGGCATAGAGTATGGCTACACCTTC.

As DNA, the CDR3 is TGTGCCAGCAGCCAAGATTGGTCGACTAGCGGGAACAATGAGCAGTTCTTC. Translating gives CASSQDWSTSGNNEQFF. The chain combines TRBV3-1 with TRBJ2-1, with 11 bases matching TRBD2. V lost 0 bases and J lost 5; bases outside the gene matches: 6. Germline lookup yields CDR1 LGHDT and CDR2 YNNKEL (reference sequence). CDR3 size: 17 residues.

The rearrangement joins TRBV28 to TRBJ1-5; D gene uncertain. The CDR3 is made up of 15 amino acids. Trimming pared 4 bases from V and 2 bases from J, leaving 12 bases between. Per the germline V gene, CDR1 is MDHEN and CDR2 is SYDVKM. This CDR3 reads CASSSSGMGNQPQHF. For the CDR3, the DNA is TGTGCCAGCAGTTCCTCGGGGATGGGCAATCAGCCCCAGCATTTT.

This clonotype was detected a few times. The J gene is TRBJ1-6, the V gene TRBV2; weak D call: TRBD1 (6 bases). CDR3 length equals 12 residues. Germline-derived CDR1 and CDR2 are SNHLY and FYNNEI. Trimming shortened V by 7 bases and J by 9 bases, and 10 bases separated the two germline ends. The CDR3: CASKGGGSPLHF. The CDR3 nucleotides read TGTGCCAGCAAGGGGGGAGGTTCACCCCTCCACTTT.

The V call is TRBV28, the J call TRBJ2-7, with 11 bases that match TRBD2. This CDR3 is built from 15 residues. The germline CDR1 and CDR2 sequences are MDHEN and SYDVKM. V lost 7 bases to trimming and J lost 4 bases; unmatched junction nucleotides: 9. The CDR3: CASITPLAGGYEQYF. CDR3 in DNA: TGTGCCAGCATTACCCCTCTAGCGGGAGGTTACGAGCAGTACTTC.

Here the CDR3 DNA reads TGTGCCAGCAGCCCCCGCCAGGGGGATACCTACGAGCAGTACTTC. Amino acid sequence: CASSPRQGDTYEQYF. The chain joins TRBV7-9 to TRBJ2-7; 7 nucleotides line up with TRBD1. The CDR3 contains 15 residues. Germline CDR1 and CDR2: SEHNR and FQNEAQ (reference sequence). After removal of 5 bases from V and 2 bases from J, the junction contained 9 bases not matched to a gene.

This clonotype showed up just a few times. This chain links TRBV6-1 with TRBJ1-1; D is ambiguous. The germline V and J ends were trimmed by 10 bases and 3 bases, with 6 bases remaining between them. CDR1 is MNHNS, CDR2 SASEGT, per germline. The CDR3 sequence is 10 residues long. The CDR3 protein is CAIVYTEAFF. Written as DNA, the CDR3 is TGTGCCATTGTTTACACTGAAGCTTTCTTT.

In this sample, this clonotype turned up a few times. CDR3 region: CASSQVTGSNEQFF. CDR3 nucleotides: TGTGCCAGCAGCCAAGTGACAGGGTCGAATGAGCAGTTCTTC. The chain uses TRBV3-1 and TRBJ2-1; 7 bases align to TRBD1. The junction had 4 bases not matched to a gene; V was cut back by 1 base and J by 7 bases. There are 14 residues in the CDR3. Germline CDR1 is LGHDT and CDR2 is YNNKEL (reference sequence).

This clonotype appeared many times. The chain has TRBV12-3 or TRBV12-4 and TRBJ2-2; TRBD2 agrees at 9 bases. The CDR3 totals 16 residues. Trimming cost V 3 bases and J 7 bases; bases outside gene matches: 9. The CDR3 bases are TGTGCCAGCAGTTTTGCGGGAGGGCCTGGATTCGGGGAGCTGTTTTTT. Translation gives CASSFAGGPGFGELFF.

The chain carries TRBV12-3 or TRBV12-4 and TRBJ1-2, with TRBD1 identical over 7 bases. The V segment lost 6 bases and the J segment 7 bases; nucleotides outside the gene matches: 11. The CDR3 runs 14 residues. CDR3 sequence reads: CASSPGATGFGYTF. In DNA, the CDR3 is TGTGCCAGCAGCCCAGGAGCGACAGGGTTTGGCTACACCTTC.

This clonotype was picked up many times. The chain has TRBV28 and TRBJ2-1; 9 bases are a match to TRBD2. With V trimmed by 7 bases and J by 9 bases, 10 bases remained unmatched. Germline V CDR1 and CDR2: MDHEN, SYDVKM. The length of the CDR3 is 14 residues. The CDR3 loop is CASKLAGLGIEQFF. The CDR3 DNA is TGTGCCAGCAAACTAGCGGGCCTCGGAATTGAGCAGTTCTTC.

This clonotype showed up many times. The V gene is TRBV5-1, the J gene TRBJ1-4; D uncertain. V lost 2 bases to trimming and J lost 6 bases, with 11 bases between them. Germline-derived CDR1 and CDR2 are SGHRS and YFSETQ. CDR3 length equals 14 residues. The CDR3 DNA sequence: TGCGCCAGCAGCTTTTCGTCAGCCGATGAAAAACTGTTTTTT. Its protein is CASSFSSADEKLFF.